Listed here are 5 T cell receptor beta chains from one sample, sequenced in a study of T cells in Graves' hyperthyroidism and ophthalmopathy. Amplified regions were TCR beta CDR3 sequences from RNA transcripts. The TCR CDR3 was amplified in a first-round RT-PCR using the HTBI primer set. TCRdb reanalysed the multiplex PCR reads using MiXCR and keeps one entry per CDR3 protein. The sample includes some 770,000 distinct CDR3 sequences, over 15% of them seen just once. Sequenced: blood. The receptors were gathered from a man in his late teens or twenties with Graves' hyperthyroidism.

This clonotype was seen more than once but under ten times. V is TRBV6-1 and J is TRBJ1-1, with 9 bases fitting TRBD1. V trimming: 6 bases; J trimming: 4 bases; junction bases outside the gene matches: 6. CDR1 and CDR2 (germline): MNHNS, SASEGT. The CDR3 has 14 amino acids. CDR3 amino acids: CASRIQGASTEAFF. DNA for the CDR3: TGTGCCAGCAGAATACAGGGGGCGAGCACTGAAGCTTTCTTT.

This clonotype was detected ten times or more. The chain links TRBV7-9 to TRBJ2-1; 11 bases line up with TRBD2. This CDR3 spans 14 amino acids. Germline V gives CDR1 SEHNR, CDR2 FQNEAQ (reference sequence). V dropped 5 bases and J dropped 8; count of bases not matched to a gene: 5. CDR3: CASSPLAGGHEQFF. The CDR3, as DNA: TGTGCCAGCAGCCCTCTAGCGGGAGGCCATGAGCAGTTCTTC. Supplemented by reference TRBV7-9 and TRBJ2-1, the full variable domain reads DTGVSQNPRHKITKRGQNVTFRCDPISEHNRLYWYRQTLGQGPEFLTYFQNEAQLEKSRLLSDRFSAERPKGSFSTLEIQRTEQGDSAMYLCASSPLAGGHEQFFGPGTRLTVL.

As regards this clonotype: With a much larger clone just one base away, this may be a read error. CDR3: CGSSHTGFVGETQYF. Written as DNA, the CDR3 is TGTGGCAGCAGCCACACAGGGTTTGTAGGGGAGACCCAGTACTTC. The chain combines TRBV28 with TRBJ2-5; the D gene is possibly TRBD1 (6 bases). The germline V gene encodes CDR1 MDHEN and CDR2 SYDVKM. The CDR3 sequence is 15 residues long.

This clonotype was recorded many times. V and J are TRBV28 and TRBJ2-1, with D perhaps TRBD2 (5 bases). V lost 6 bases and J lost 0, with 15 bases in between. Germline CDR1 MDHEN, CDR2 SYDVKM. This CDR3 has 16 amino acids. This chain's CDR3 is CASSSDRLSSYNEQFF. Here the CDR3 DNA reads TGTGCCAGCAGCTCCGACCGACTAAGCTCCTACAATGAGCAGTTCTTC.

This clonotype has at least ten counts. The J gene is TRBJ2-2, the V gene TRBV12-3 or TRBV12-4, with 10 bases that match TRBD2. CDR3 length: 14 amino acids. Germline trimming cut 5 bases from V and 5 bases from J; bases unmatched to any gene: 2. In DNA, the CDR3 is TGTGCCAGCAGTCAAGCGGGAGGGACCGGGGAGCTGTTTTTT. Translation gives CASSQAGGTGELFF.